This T cell receptor (beta chain) emerged from a study of beta chain features in type 1 diabetes. The CDR3 has 15 residues. Trimming took 1 base from V and 5 from J; bases not matched to a gene: 4. Per germline, CDR1 LGHNA and CDR2 YNFKEQ. A few counts support this clone. Its antigen is currently unknown. Study-wide results and limits: Type 1 diabetes patients showed fewer insertions and more deletions at VDJ junctions. TCRB repertoires of naive, central memory and Treg cells appeared more similar among patients than among healthy donors. Significant though moderate, a shortening of TCRB CDR3s appeared in all four CD4+ subsets of Type 1 diabetes patients.

The authors reverse transcribed all of the isolated RNA, so sequencing captured expressed TCRB transcripts. The repertoire was sequenced with immunoSEQ multiplex PCR; TCRdb's copy has only in-frame clones and lacks some. The sample includes approximately 170,000 clones, approximately 7.8% of them seen just once. This chain uses TRBV4-2 with TRBJ1-2; 10 bases are a match to TRBD1. The clonotype originates from a woman aged 40 to 50 with type 1 diabetes. Sequenced input: central memory CD4+ T cells from blood. CDR3 in DNA: TGTGCCAGCAGCCAAGGGTTGGGACAGGGGTATGGCTACACCTTC. It encodes CASSQGLGQGYGYTF.